This TCR beta chain was found in a study of T-cell memory formation after mild COVID-19. Overall study results and limits: In pre-infection memory, a portion of responding clones appeared, which suggested that cross-reactive memory joined. Balance between CD4 and CD8 was seen in clones contracting day 15 to 85, and a CD4+ lean was seen in later expanders.

Ten or more counts support this clonotype. The antigen is undetermined. From the 5' RACE reads, TCRdb called clonotypes with MiXCR, one entry per CDR3 protein. The data show approximately 110,000 distinct CDR3 sequences, approximately 21% seen once. The CDR3 sequence is 15 residues long. Germline V lookup: CDR1 SGHVS, CDR2 FNYEAQ. The V gene lost 6 bases and the J gene lost 8 bases, with 20 bases spanning the gap. This sequence was found in a man between 18 and 29 years old who had mild COVID-19 (a few samples of this study predate the infection). Cell type and time point are not known. Sequencing was carried out using PBMCs or a T cell subset sorted from them (not recorded which). This rearrangement joins TRBV7-6 to TRBJ2-1; a weak D match, TRBD2 (5 bases). CDR3 sequence: CASSYEGDSTDEQFF. CDR3 sequence (DNA): TGTGCCAGCAGTTATGAGGGAGATTCTACAGATGAGCAGTTCTTC.